This TCR beta chain is from a study of blood T cell repertoires in COVID-19. TCRdb keeps only in-frame clones here, not all; method: immunoSEQ multiplex PCR. Here the sample spans about 260,000 clones, around 86% being singletons. A few counts support this clone. Deletions cut 1 base from V and 5 bases from J, with 11 bases between. Per germline, CDR1 SEHNR and CDR2 FQNEAQ (reference sequence). This CDR3 has 14 amino acids. Sequences were obtained from peripheral blood. The rearrangement joins TRBV7-9 to TRBJ1-1, with D perhaps matching TRBD1 (5 bases). The receptor was isolated from a woman aged 40 to 50 who had recovered from COVID-19. The CDR3 nucleotides read TGTGCCAGCAGCTTAGGGCAGGGTAGAACTGAAGCTTTCTTT. Its protein is CASSLGQGRTEAFF.